This T cell receptor beta chain was obtained from a study of blood T cell repertoires in COVID-19. Study background: Both acute and convalescent COVID-19 samples were obtained from the United States, Italy and Spain. In each case, the material was cDNA or gDNA derived from T cells, B-cell-depleted T cells, or PBMCs.

Original data processing: Amplifying reference gene primers gave estimates of nucleated cell counts. Profiling relied on immunoSEQ multiplex PCR, and the TCRdb table lists in-frame clones only, not all of them. That table furnishes V, J and clone size, whereas the DNA furnished D and trimming. The table includes 340,000 or so clones, over 75% detected once. Losses at the gene ends were 4 bases for V and 0 bases for J; bases not matched to a gene: 3. Germline V gene data show CDR1 as SNHLY and CDR2 as FYNNEI. The CDR3 spans 16 residues. The V and J genes are TRBV2 and TRBJ2-1; 10 nucleotides line up with TRBD2. This TCR was sampled from a man in his fifties with active or convalescent COVID-19. Sequencing used peripheral blood. The CDR3 spells CASSGSGRNSYNEQFF. Written as DNA, the CDR3 is TGTGCCAGCAGTGGTAGCGGGAGGAACTCCTACAATGAGCAGTTCTTC.